The present TCR beta chain was sequenced within a study of Ad26.COV2.S vaccination and SARS-CoV-2 variants. Study in general: Once or twice, 56 days apart, Ad26.COV2.S was delivered intramuscularly.

Described treatment: roughly 18 received Ad26.COV2.S at low or high dose, single or two shots; 5 received placebo; per-sample allocation not given. Samples analyzed were those drawn on day 63 after the first vaccine or placebo injection. This adult donor, from Boston, was 18-55 years old. Vaccine was an Ad26 vector expressing Wuhan-strain SARS-CoV-2 spike. The CDR3 extends over 15 amino acids. Trimming removed 3 bases at V and 1 base at J, with 11 bases between. The germline V gene has CDR1 KGHDR and CDR2 SFDVKD. Sequencing used immunoSEQ multiplex PCR; TCRdb keeps in-frame clones, though not all of them. This table has roughly 680,000 clones, 70% to 90% appearing once.

Sequencing used peripheral blood, obtained in a trial of Ad26.COV2.S vaccine versus placebo. The J gene is TRBJ2-5, the V gene TRBV24-1, with D hard to call. The clonotype comes from a person between 18 and 65 years old who received the Ad26.COV2.S COVID-19 vaccine or a placebo. CDR3: CATSDASGPQETQYF. As DNA, the CDR3 is TGTGCCACCAGTGATGCCTCCGGGCCCCAAGAGACCCAGTACTTC.